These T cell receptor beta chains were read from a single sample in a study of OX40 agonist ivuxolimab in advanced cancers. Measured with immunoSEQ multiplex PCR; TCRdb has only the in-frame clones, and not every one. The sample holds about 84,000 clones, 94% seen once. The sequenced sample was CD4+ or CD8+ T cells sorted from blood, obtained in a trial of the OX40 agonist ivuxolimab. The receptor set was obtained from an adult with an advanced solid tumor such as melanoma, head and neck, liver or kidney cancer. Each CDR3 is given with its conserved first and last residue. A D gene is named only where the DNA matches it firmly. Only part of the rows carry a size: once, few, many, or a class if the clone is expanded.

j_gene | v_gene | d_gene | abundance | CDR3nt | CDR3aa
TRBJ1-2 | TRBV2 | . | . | TGTGCCAGCAGTGTGGACGGACCCTATGGCTACACCTTC | CASSVDGPYGYTF
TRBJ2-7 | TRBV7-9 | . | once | TGTGCCAGCAGCTTAGTGGCGCGCAGCTCCTACGAGCAGTACTTC | CASSLVARSSYEQYF
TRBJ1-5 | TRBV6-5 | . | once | TGTGCCAGCAGTTTAGGGAGAGGACAGCCCCAGCATTTT | CASSLGRGQPQHF
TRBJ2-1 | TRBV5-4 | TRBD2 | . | TGTGCCAGCAGCTCGCTTGCGAGACTAGCGGGACTTTCGAATGAGCAGTTCTTC | CASSSLARLAGLSNEQFF
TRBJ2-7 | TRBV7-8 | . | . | TGTGCCAGCAGCTTAGATCCACGCGGTAACTCCTACGAGCAGTACTTC | CASSLDPRGNSYEQYF
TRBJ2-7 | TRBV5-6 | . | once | TGTGCCAGCAGCTCACTTCACTTGGACGAGCAGTACTTC | CASSSLHLDEQYF
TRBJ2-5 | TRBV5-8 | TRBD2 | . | TGTGCCAGCAGCCCCAGACTAGCGGGAGAGACCCAGTACTTC | CASSPRLAGETQYF
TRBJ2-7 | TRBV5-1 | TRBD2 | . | TGCGCCAGCAGCCCGACTAGCGGGAGTGGGCGCTACGAGCAGTACTTC | CASSPTSGSGRYEQYF
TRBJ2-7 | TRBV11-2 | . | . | TGTGCCAGCAGCTTAGACGCCTACGAGCAGTACTTC | CASSLDAYEQYF
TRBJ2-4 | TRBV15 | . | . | TGTGCCACCAGCACGCCGACACAAAACATTCAGTACTTC | CATSTPTQNIQYF
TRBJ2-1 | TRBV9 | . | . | TGTGCCAGCAGCGCTGCGGACGGATACAATGAGCAGTTCTTC | CASSAADGYNEQFF
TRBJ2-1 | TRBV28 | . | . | TGTGCCAGCAGCTTAAGCTCCTACAATGAGCAGTTCTTC | CASSLSSYNEQFF
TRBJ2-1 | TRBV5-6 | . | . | TGTGCCAGCAGCTTGTATAGGAGCTCCTACAATGAGCAGTTCTTC | CASSLYRSSYNEQFF
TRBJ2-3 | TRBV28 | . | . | TGTGCCAGCACCCGTGCCACAGATACGCAGTATTTT | CASTRATDTQYF
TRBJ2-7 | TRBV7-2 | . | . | TGTGCCAGCAGCTTCGGGACGGTCAGGGCCCTTTACTACGAGCAGTACTTC | CASSFGTVRALYYEQYF
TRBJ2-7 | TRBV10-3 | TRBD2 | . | TGTGCCATCAGTGCCGGGAGCGGGAGTTCCTACGAGCAGTACTTC | CAISAGSGSSYEQYF
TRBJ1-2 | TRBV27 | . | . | TGTGCCAGCAGTTTTCGGGGGTCGGGCTATGGCTACACCTTC | CASSFRGSGYGYTF
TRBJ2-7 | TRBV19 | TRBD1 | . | TGTGCCAGTAGTTTTACCCTGACAGGGCCCTACGAGCAGTACTTC | CASSFTLTGPYEQYF
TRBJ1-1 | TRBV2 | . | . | TGTGCCAGCGGGCGTCGTGAAGCTTTCTTT | CASGRREAFF
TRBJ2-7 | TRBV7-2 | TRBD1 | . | TGTGCCAGCAGCTTCGGACAGGGTACCTACGAGCAGTACTTC | CASSFGQGTYEQYF
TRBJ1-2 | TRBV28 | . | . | TGTGCCAGCAGTTTTTTGGGGGGCGCCAACTATGGCTACACCTTC | CASSFLGGANYGYTF
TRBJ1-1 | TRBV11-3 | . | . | TGTGCCAGCAGCTGGGACGGACAGCCCGTGAATGCTTTCTTT | CASSWDGQPVNAFF
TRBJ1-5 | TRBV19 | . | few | TGTGCCAGTAGTATAGGAACTTGGTGGCCCCAGCATTTT | CASSIGTWWPQHF
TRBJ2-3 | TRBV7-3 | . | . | TGTGCCAGCAGCCCCGGGGCCGACGTGAATACGCAGTATTTT | CASSPGADVNTQYF